This entry concerns a single T cell receptor beta chain. Its antigen is currently unknown. TCRdb's copy holds only in-frame clones and misses some; the assay was immunoSEQ multiplex PCR. Among approximately 260,000 clones listed, 80% to 90% were seen once. The sample originates from a study of cytomegalovirus exposure and HLA in healthy donors. General study points: A few of the chains that were CMV-associated were confirmed in vitro to be specific for CMV antigens.

An approximately 120-subject validation cohort, separate from the 666-subject first cohort, supplied the donors. Sequenced input: PBMCs. The source of this sequence is a woman under 30 in good health and CMV-seronegative.

CDR3 nucleotide sequence: TGTGCCATCAGTGAGTCTGAGGGACAGGGCTGGGACGAGCAGTACTTC. Residues: CAISESEGQGWDEQYF. The rearrangement joins TRBV10-3 to TRBJ2-7; 9 nucleotides line up with TRBD1. Germline CDR1 reads ENHRY; CDR2 reads SYGVKD. Trimming removed 0 bases from V and 5 bases from J; junction bases left unmatched: 8. The CDR3 is 16 residues long.